Below are 29 T cell receptor beta chains sequenced from a single sample in a study of T-cell memory formation after mild COVID-19. One entry per CDR3 protein results from TCRdb running MiXCR on the 5' RACE reads. The sample yields under 550,000 distinct CDR3 sequences, roughly 18% seen once. Sequenced sample: PBMCs or a T cell subset sorted from them (not recorded which). The receptors stem from a man aged 18 to 29 who had mild COVID-19 (a few samples of this study predate the infection). Cell type and time point are not known.

This chain's CDR3 is CASSPIRRGVEQFF. As DNA, the CDR3 is TGTGCCAGCAGCCCCATCCGGCGGGGGGTTGAGCAGTTCTTC. This chain uses TRBV14 with TRBJ2-1; 8 bases line up with TRBD2. In germline, CDR1 is SGHDN, CDR2 FVKESK. CDR3 size: 14 residues. V lost 4 bases and J lost 9; bases outside the gene matches: 8.

The chain uses TRBV18 and TRBJ1-1, with a tentative D call TRBD1 (5 bases). Looked up from germline, CDR1 is KGHSH and CDR2 is LQKENI. Trimming stripped 2 bases from V and 8 bases from J, with 15 bases between. The CDR3 spans 14 residues. The CDR3: CASSPTGRLPEAFF. The DNA of the CDR3 is TGTGCCAGCTCACCAACGGGGCGCCTACCAGAAGCTTTCTTT.

This clonotype came up a few times. The chain combines TRBV4-1 with TRBJ2-1; D ambiguous. The CDR3 is 14 amino acids. In germline, CDR1 is MGHRA, CDR2 YSYEKL. V was clipped by 4 bases and J by 2 bases, with 9 bases between them. The CDR3 DNA sequence: TGCGCCAGCAGCCTCCCCTCCGCCTACAATGAGCAGTTCTTC. Residues: CASSLPSAYNEQFF.

This clonotype was detected a few times. This chain connects TRBV6-5 to TRBJ2-5, with D maybe TRBD2 (6 bases). Germline loops: CDR1 MNHEY, CDR2 SVGAGI. V gave up 4 bases and J gave up 5 bases, with 14 bases separating them. CDR3 length: 14 amino acids. The CDR3 region is CASSSRSGEETQYF. CDR3 bases: TGTGCCAGCAGTTCTCGTTCGGGGGAGGAGACCCAGTACTTC.

The chain uses TRBV6-5 and TRBJ1-1; D might be TRBD1 (6 bases). This CDR3 has 14 amino acids. Germline CDR1 is MNHEY and CDR2 is SVGAGI. With 5 bases removed from V and 5 bases from J, the gap between germline ends came to 15 bases. The chain's CDR3 is CASSTTGSGTEAFF. The CDR3 bases are TGTGCCAGCAGTACCACAGGGAGTGGTACTGAAGCTTTCTTT.

The J gene is TRBJ1-5, the V gene TRBV30; D not certain. This CDR3 has 13 amino acids. The germline V and J ends were trimmed by 5 bases and 4 bases, with 12 bases remaining between them. Germline V gene sequence: CDR1 GTSNPN, CDR2 SVGIG (reference sequence). The CDR3 spells CAWGETGNQPQHF. The CDR3 nucleotides are TGTGCCTGGGGAGAGACGGGGAATCAGCCCCAGCATTTT.

This clonotype was seen a handful of times. The chain has TRBV7-2 and TRBJ1-5; D not resolved. Trimming shortened V by 5 bases and J by 7 bases, and 12 bases separated the two germline ends. CDR1 and CDR2 (germline): SGHTA, FQGNSA. CDR3 length: 13 residues. The CDR3: CASSLTIHQPQHF. The CDR3 bases are TGTGCCAGCAGCCTGACCATTCACCAGCCCCAGCATTTT.

The V gene is TRBV7-9, the J gene TRBJ1-1, with D unresolved. Germline V gives CDR1 SEHNR, CDR2 FQNEAQ (reference sequence). V was pared by 1 base and J by 5 bases, with 5 bases between. The CDR3 totals 12 residues. The CDR3 spells CASSLGITEAFF. The CDR3, as DNA: TGTGCCAGCAGCTTAGGGATTACTGAAGCTTTCTTT. Variable domain in full (rest from reference TRBV7-9 and TRBJ1-1): DTGVSQNPRHKITKRGQNVTFRCDPISEHNRLYWYRQTLGQGPEFLTYFQNEAQLEKSRLLSDRFSAERPKGSFSTLEIQRTEQGDSAMYLCASSLGITEAFFGQGTRLTVV.

This rearrangement joins TRBV5-1 to TRBJ2-7, with 7 bases identical to TRBD2. Germline V gives CDR1 SGHRS, CDR2 YFSETQ. The CDR3 length is 14 residues. With V trimmed by 7 bases and J by 1 base, 8 bases remained unmatched. This CDR3 is CASGIGRGSYEQYV. The CDR3 region has the DNA TGCGCCAGCGGGATTGGGCGGGGGTCCTACGAGCAGTACGTC.

This sequence joins TRBV4-2 and TRBJ2-2, with TRBD1 matching 12 bases. The V gene end was trimmed by 5 bases and the J gene end by 4 bases; junction bases not matched to a gene: 5. CDR1 LGHNA and CDR2 YNFKEQ come from the germline V gene. The CDR3 consists of 16 residues. The CDR3 DNA follows: TGTGCCAGCAGCGAACGGGACAGGGGGCCCACCGGGGAGCTGTTTTTT. Protein sequence: CASSERDRGPTGELFF.

Note on this clonotype: This may come from a read error, since a much larger clone is one base off. The V and J genes are TRBV6-5 and TRBJ1-5; 7 nucleotides line up with TRBD1. Germline V gives CDR1 MNHEY, CDR2 SVGAGI. The CDR3 has 14 residues. V lost 7 bases to trimming and J lost 6 bases; unmatched junction nucleotides: 9. CDR3 amino acids: CASIADRDGQPQHF. As DNA, the CDR3 is TGTGCCAGCATAGCCGACAGGGACGGTCAGCCCCAGCATTTT.

By share, this clonotype ranks as medium-sized. Since a much larger clone is just one base distant, this may be a read error. V usage is TRBV27 and J usage is TRBJ2-7; 7 bases line up with TRBD2. This CDR3 is built from 15 residues. V lost 6 bases to trimming and J lost 2 bases; unmatched junction nucleotides: 10. Germline CDR1 is MNHEY and CDR2 is SMNVEV (reference sequence). Here the CDR3 DNA reads TGTGCCAGCAGCCACTGGGGGGGTACGCCCTACGAGCAGTACTTC. Translating it yields CASSHWGGTPYEQYF.

This clonotype occurred a few times. The chain couples TRBV12-3 or TRBV12-4 to TRBJ2-3; TRBD2 matches at 8 bases. The CDR3 runs to 15 residues. V shed 4 bases, J shed 4 bases, and the junction held 7 bases outside the gene matches. CDR3 protein: CASSSSGGRPDTQYF. CDR3 nucleotides: TGTGCCAGCAGTTCGAGCGGGGGTCGTCCAGATACGCAGTATTTT.

This chain uses TRBV5-6 with TRBJ2-5, with 8 nucleotides matching TRBD2. Losses at the gene ends were 4 bases for V and 7 bases for J; bases not matched to a gene: 3. This CDR3 is built from 12 residues. CDR1 is SGHDT and CDR2 is YYEEEE in the germline V gene. The CDR3, as DNA: TGTGCCAGCAGCCGCGGGGGGATGACCCAGTACTTC. It yields the protein CASSRGGMTQYF.

The rearrangement links TRBV28 to TRBJ2-7; maybe TRBD1 (6 bases). CDR3 length: 16 amino acids. Germline-derived CDR1 and CDR2 are MDHEN and SYDVKM. Trimming shortened V by 8 bases and J by 1 base, and 21 bases separated the two germline ends. CDR3: CASWGMDSDDSYEQYV. CDR3 sequence (DNA): TGTGCCAGCTGGGGAATGGACAGCGACGATTCCTACGAGCAGTACGTC.

This chain uses TRBV7-8 with TRBJ1-4; unclear D gene. CDR1 and CDR2 from the germline V gene are SGHVS and FQNEAQ. The V end lost 5 bases, the J end lost 5 bases, and 9 bases lay between the germline ends. The CDR3 has 13 residues. The chain's CDR3 is CASSRGRNEKLFF. For the CDR3, the DNA is TGTGCCAGCAGCCGCGGGCGAAATGAAAAACTGTTTTTT.

The rearrangement uses TRBV3-1 and TRBJ2-5; D unclear. V lost 1 base to trimming and J lost 6 bases, with 12 bases between them. The length of the CDR3 is 14 residues. CDR1 is LGHDT and CDR2 is YNNKEL in the germline V gene (reference sequence). The chain's CDR3 is CASSQGPGEKTQYF. CDR3 DNA: TGTGCCAGCAGCCAAGGGCCGGGCGAGAAGACCCAGTACTTC.

In its sample, this clonotype was seen a few times. This chain connects TRBV6-2 or TRBV6-3 to TRBJ2-7, with unresolved D. Trimming shortened V by 2 bases and J by 8 bases, and 13 bases separated the two germline ends. The CDR3 sequence is 13 residues long. Germline lookup yields CDR1 MNHEY and CDR2 SVGEGT. The CDR3 sequence: CASSYGSRAQQYV. The CDR3 bases are TGTGCCAGCAGTTACGGCAGCCGAGCTCAGCAGTACGTC.

This clonotype was picked up one time. The chain links TRBV20-1 to TRBJ1-3, with no clear D. Germline-derived CDR1 and CDR2 are DFQATT and SNEGSKA (reference sequence). This CDR3 has 15 residues. Trimming pared 0 bases from V and 2 bases from J, leaving 11 bases between. CDR3 loop: CSARDRRSTGNTIYF. DNA for the CDR3: TGCAGTGCTAGAGATAGGCGGTCAACTGGAAACACCATATATTTT.

This chain joins TRBV9 and TRBJ2-3, with D unresolved. This CDR3 is 15 amino acids long. Germline V gene lookup returns CDR1 SGDLS and CDR2 YYNGEE. Trimming pared 0 bases from V and 2 bases from J, leaving 10 bases between. Written as DNA, the CDR3 is TGTGCCAGCAGCGTAGAAGGGCCAATCACAGATACGCAGTATTTT. It encodes CASSVEGPITDTQYF.

The chain carries TRBV9 and TRBJ2-1; TRBD2 aligns across 9 bases. Germline V CDR1 and CDR2: SGDLS, YYNGEE. The CDR3 length is 16 residues. J gave up 4 bases and V 0 bases, and 5 bases lay outside the gene matches. This CDR3 reads CASSVGSSGVYNEQFF. The CDR3, as DNA: TGTGCCAGCAGCGTAGGGTCTAGCGGGGTTTACAATGAGCAGTTCTTC.

This clonotype was detected many times. One end of the junction is discordant with germline, which a read error may explain. The rearrangement links TRBV12-3 or TRBV12-4 to TRBJ2-3, with a weak D call TRBD1 (6 bases). CDR3 size: 13 residues. CDR3: CASGARSTDTQYF. The CDR3 DNA is TGCGCCTCAGGGGCCCGGTCCACAGATACGCAGTATTTT.

The chain employs TRBV20-1 and TRBJ1-1; D unclear. The CDR3 has 15 residues. CDR1 and CDR2 (germline): DFQATT, SNEGSKA (reference sequence). V gave up 0 bases and J gave up 0 bases, with 11 bases separating them. In DNA form, the CDR3 reads TGCAGTGCTAGAGATTGGCCGGCCTTGAACACTGAAGCTTTCTTT. It specifies CSARDWPALNTEAFF.

This sequence joins TRBV6-2 or TRBV6-3 and TRBJ2-7, with 7 bases that match TRBD1. This CDR3 spans 16 amino acids. From germline, CDR1 is MNHEY and CDR2 SVGEGT. Unmatched junction bases numbered 8, after V lost 0 bases and J lost 3 bases. CDR3 sequence: CASSYSSRQGRYEQYF. The CDR3 DNA sequence: TGTGCCAGCAGTTACTCAAGCCGACAGGGTCGCTACGAGCAGTACTTC.

The chain recombines TRBV15 with TRBJ1-2; D may be TRBD1 (5 bases). V was trimmed by 4 bases and J by 7 bases, leaving 16 bases between them. Germline V gene lookup returns CDR1 LNHNV and CDR2 YYDKDF (reference sequence). The CDR3 covers 14 residues. The CDR3: CATSTRWAGLGYTF. The CDR3 DNA sequence: TGTGCCACCAGCACGCGGTGGGCAGGGCTTGGCTACACCTTC.

This clonotype has more than one count but fewer than ten. The rearrangement links TRBV15 to TRBJ2-3; D call uncertain. CDR3 length: 17 amino acids. Germline V gene lookup returns CDR1 LNHNV and CDR2 YYDKDF (reference sequence). Trimming removed 5 bases from V and 0 bases from J, with 18 bases in between. CDR3 protein: CATSLIPTLTSTDTQYF. In DNA form, the CDR3 reads TGTGCCACCAGCCTGATCCCGACCCTTACTAGCACAGATACGCAGTATTTT.

The genes are TRBV7-9 and TRBJ2-5; 7 bases map to TRBD1. Germline V gene data show CDR1 as SEHNR and CDR2 as FQNEAQ (reference sequence). Trimming cost V 2 bases and J 5 bases; bases outside gene matches: 5. This CDR3 spans 14 amino acids. The CDR3, as DNA: TGTGCCAGCAGCTTATCCACAGGGGTGGAGACCCAGTACTTC. This gives the protein CASSLSTGVETQYF.

The chain uses TRBV4-1 and TRBJ2-1; 9 nucleotides match TRBD1. CDR1 and CDR2 (germline): MGHRA, YSYEKL. Trimming took 2 bases from V and 5 from J; bases not matched to a gene: 1. The CDR3 covers 14 residues. CDR3 nucleotides: TGCGCCAGCAGCCAAAGGACAGGGGACAATGAGCAGTTCTTC. This encodes CASSQRTGDNEQFF.

The table lists this clonotype with a few counts. This rearrangement joins TRBV30 to TRBJ1-2; possible D gene TRBD1, 5 bases. This CDR3 has 12 residues. Trimming shortened V by 4 bases and J by 5 bases, and 11 bases separated the two germline ends. From germline, CDR1 is GTSNPN and CDR2 SVGIG (reference sequence). The CDR3 sequence: CAWNPGGYGYTF. The CDR3 DNA reads TGTGCCTGGAACCCGGGGGGATATGGCTACACCTTC.